The rows below give T cell receptor beta chains drawn from one sample of a study of T cell responses to AZD1222 COVID-19 vaccine. TCRdb's table, derived via immunoSEQ multiplex PCR, lists solely in-frame clones and lacks some. The sample consists of under 80,000 clones, around 89% of them appearing once. The material was peripheral blood, obtained on day 0 of AZD1222 vaccination. The receptors stem from an adult in good health. CDR3s include the opening cysteine and the closing phenylalanine or tryptophan. A D gene is named only where the DNA matches it firmly. Not all rows give a size; the values are once, few, many and, for expanded clones, a class.

>TRBV6-5|.|TRBJ2-5|few
CASSYREDEETQYF
TGTGCCAGCAGTTACCGGGAAGACGAAGAGACCCAGTACTTC
>TRBV6-6|.|TRBJ1-2|.
CASTRPDSGINYGYTF
TGTGCCAGCACACGACCCGACAGCGGGATTAACTATGGCTACACCTTC
>TRBV7-9|TRBD2|TRBJ2-3|.
CASSLVGGPSTDTQYF
TGTGCCAGCAGCTTAGTGGGAGGGCCTAGCACAGATACGCAGTATTTT
>TRBV30|.|TRBJ1-4|.
CAWSLGLRDEKLFF
TGTGCCTGGAGTTTGGGGCTTAGGGATGAAAAACTGTTTTTT
>TRBV30|TRBD1|TRBJ1-2|.
CAWATQGVSGYTF
TGTGCCTGGGCTACACAGGGGGTTAGTGGCTACACCTTC
>TRBV2|.|TRBJ2-2|once
CASSEGGGLYTGELFF
TGTGCCAGCAGTGAGGGAGGTGGACTGTACACCGGGGAGCTGTTTTTT
>TRBV9|.|TRBJ2-7|.
CASSVGLENYEQYF
TGTGCCAGCAGCGTAGGACTGGAGAATTACGAGCAGTACTTC
>TRBV9|.|TRBJ2-2|.
CASSVAGERAGELFF
TGTGCCAGCAGCGTAGCGGGAGAGAGGGCCGGGGAGCTGTTTTTT
>TRBV7-2|.|TRBJ2-7|.
CASSLKLYEQYF
TGTGCCAGCAGCTTAAAACTCTACGAGCAGTACTTC
>TRBV6-5|TRBD1|TRBJ1-5|.
CASLAVRGSGQPQHF
TGTGCCAGCCTCGCGGTCAGGGGGTCTGGTCAGCCCCAGCATTTT
>TRBV5-1|TRBD2|TRBJ2-1|.
CASSLGLAGVLEQFF
TGCGCCAGCAGCTTGGGACTAGCGGGTGTCCTTGAGCAGTTCTTC
>TRBV2|.|TRBJ1-2|.
CASSVRVDGYTF
TGTGCCAGCAGTGTTCGAGTAGATGGCTACACCTTC
>TRBV9|TRBD1|TRBJ1-2|.
CASSPRGGGGSNNYGYTF
TGTGCCAGCAGCCCCCGTGGAGGGGGCGGTTCTAATAACTATGGCTACACCTTC
>TRBV2|.|TRBJ2-2|.
CASSEGLYTGELFF
TGTGCCAGCAGTGAAGGACTTTACACCGGGGAGCTGTTTTTT
>TRBV7-8|.|TRBJ1-2|once
CASSLADSFAGYTF
TGTGCCAGCAGCTTAGCGGACAGCTTTGCTGGCTACACCTTC
>TRBV6-5|TRBD1|TRBJ2-2|.
CASSNRQGNAGELFF
TGTGCCAGCAGTAACCGACAGGGGAATGCCGGGGAGCTGTTTTTT
>TRBV5-1|.|TRBJ2-1|.
CASSLAVPRSDEQFF
TGCGCCAGCAGCTTGGCTGTTCCCAGGTCGGATGAGCAGTTCTTC
>TRBV27|.|TRBJ1-2|.
CASRGNYGYTF
TGTGCCAGCAGGGGGAACTATGGCTACACCTTC
>TRBV5-1|.|TRBJ1-6|.
CASSLGPDNSPLHF
TGCGCCAGCAGCTTGGGTCCTGATAATTCACCCCTCCACTTT
>TRBV29-1|.|TRBJ1-3|.
CSVNTGRSSGNTIYF
TGCAGCGTTAACACGGGCAGAAGCTCTGGAAACACCATATATTTT
>TRBV3-1/TRBV3-2|.|TRBJ2-2|.
CASSSPREGSNTGELFF
TGTGCCAGCAGCTCTCCGCGTGAGGGTTCGAACACCGGGGAGCTGTTTTTT
>TRBV29-1|TRBD2|TRBJ2-7|.
CSVDGTGTSGSYEQYF
TGCAGCGTTGATGGGACCGGGACTAGCGGCTCCTACGAGCAGTACTTC
>TRBV2|TRBD1|TRBJ1-5|.
CASSYGQGGSNQPQHF
TGTGCCAGCAGTTACGGACAGGGTGGCAGCAATCAGCCCCAGCATTTT
>TRBV27|.|TRBJ2-1|.
CASSLSGSSYNEQFF
TGTGCCAGCAGTTTATCGGGGAGCTCCTACAATGAGCAGTTCTTC
>TRBV3-1/TRBV3-2|TRBD2|TRBJ2-7|.
CASKARTRSYEQYF
TGTGCCAGCAAGGCGAGGACTAGGAGCTACGAGCAGTACTTC
>TRBV7-7|.|TRBJ2-7|once
CASSLSHSYEQYF
TGTGCTAGCAGCTTGAGTCACAGCTACGAGCAGTACTTC